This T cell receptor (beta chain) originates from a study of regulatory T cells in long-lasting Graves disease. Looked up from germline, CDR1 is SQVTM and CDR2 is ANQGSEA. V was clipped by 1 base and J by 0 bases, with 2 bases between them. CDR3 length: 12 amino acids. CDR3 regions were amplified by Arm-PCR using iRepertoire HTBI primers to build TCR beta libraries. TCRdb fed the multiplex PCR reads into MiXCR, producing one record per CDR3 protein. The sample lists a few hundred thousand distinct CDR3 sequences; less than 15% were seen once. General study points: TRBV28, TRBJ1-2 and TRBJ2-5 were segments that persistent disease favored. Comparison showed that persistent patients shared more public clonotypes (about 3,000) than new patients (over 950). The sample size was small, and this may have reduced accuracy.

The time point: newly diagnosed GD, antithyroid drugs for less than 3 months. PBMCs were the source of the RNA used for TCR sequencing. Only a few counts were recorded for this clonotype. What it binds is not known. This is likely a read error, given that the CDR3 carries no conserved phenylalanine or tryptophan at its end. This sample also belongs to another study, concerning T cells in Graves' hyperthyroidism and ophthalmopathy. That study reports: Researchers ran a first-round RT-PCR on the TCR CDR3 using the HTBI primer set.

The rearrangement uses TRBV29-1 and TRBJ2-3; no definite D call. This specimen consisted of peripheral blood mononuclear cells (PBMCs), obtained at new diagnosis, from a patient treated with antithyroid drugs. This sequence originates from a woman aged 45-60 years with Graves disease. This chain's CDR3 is CSVEGSTDTQYL. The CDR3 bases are TGCAGCGTTGAAGGGAGCACAGATACGCAGTATCTT.